What follows are 28 T cell receptor beta chains derived from one specimen sequenced in a study of blood T cell repertoires in COVID-19. The table came from immunoSEQ multiplex PCR; TCRdb's copy has only in-frame clones and leaves some out. The sample lists 200,000 or so clones, more than 80% occurring once. The material sequenced was PBMCs or T cells enriched from blood (not recorded which). The receptor source for this set is a young woman who had recovered from COVID-19.

There are a few counts of this clone. The chain links TRBV11-2 to TRBJ2-1; 9 bases fit TRBD1. Per the germline V gene, CDR1 is SGHAT and CDR2 is FQNNGV. The CDR3 contains 14 residues. The V and J ends lost 5 bases and 7 bases, in that order; junction bases with no gene match: 6. CDR3 coding DNA: TGTGCCAGCAGCCCCGGACAGGGGAGAAATGAGCAGTTCTTC. It codes for CASSPGQGRNEQFF.

This chain's CDR3 is CASSLGPSNEQFF. For the CDR3, the DNA is TGTGCCAGCAGTTTGGGCCCCTCCAATGAGCAGTTCTTC. The chain couples TRBV12-3 or TRBV12-4 to TRBJ2-1, with D unresolved. This CDR3 region has 13 residues. V was clipped by 3 bases and J by 6 bases, with 9 bases between them.

V and J are TRBV5-6 and TRBJ1-1; possible D gene TRBD1, 5 bases. The CDR3 is 14 amino acids. Trimming removed 4 bases from V and 1 base from J, with 11 bases in between. Germline V gene sequence: CDR1 SGHDT, CDR2 YYEEEE. The CDR3 DNA follows: TGTGCCAGCAGCGTTGGACATAGGAACACTGAAGCTTTCTTT. This sequence encodes CASSVGHRNTEAFF.

This chain connects TRBV6-6 to TRBJ2-2; TRBD2 is a possible D gene (5 bases). The CDR3 runs 13 residues. Trimming left V 8 bases short and J 6 bases short, with 13 bases between. Germline V gene sequence: CDR1 MNHNY, CDR2 SVGAGI (reference sequence). CDR3 protein: CASSGERAGELFF. The DNA of the CDR3 is TGTGCCAGCTCCGGGGAAAGGGCCGGGGAGCTGTTTTTT.

The chain couples TRBV6-1 to TRBJ1-3; D remains unclear. Trimming stripped 4 bases from V and 4 bases from J, with 23 bases between. Germline CDR1 is MNHNS and CDR2 is SASEGT. CDR3 length: 18 residues. The CDR3 sequence is CASSALGREYRMGNTIYF. The CDR3, as DNA: TGTGCCAGCAGTGCTTTAGGACGGGAGTATAGGATGGGAAACACCATATATTTT.

V gene TRBV11-2 combines with J gene TRBJ1-3; 8 bases match TRBD1. The CDR3 totals 15 residues. The germline V gene encodes CDR1 SGHAT and CDR2 FQNNGV. Trimming cost V 0 bases and J 3 bases; bases outside gene matches: 1. In nucleotides, the CDR3 is TGTGCCAGCAGCTTAGAGGGGACAGGTGGAAACACCATATATTTT. Translated, it gives CASSLEGTGGNTIYF.

The V gene is TRBV27, the J gene TRBJ1-2, with D uncertain. The germline gives CDR1 MNHEY, CDR2 SMNVEV (reference sequence). This CDR3 region has 14 residues. Deletions cut 8 bases from V and 4 bases from J, with 17 bases between. CDR3 residues: CASAISGRSYGYTF. For the CDR3, the DNA is TGTGCCAGCGCCATCTCCGGGAGGTCCTATGGCTACACCTTC.

V and J are TRBV10-2 and TRBJ1-2; tentatively, D is TRBD1 (5 bases). This CDR3 spans 16 amino acids. CDR1 and CDR2 (germline): WSHSY, SAAADI. V was cut by 0 bases and J by 2 bases, with 13 bases left in between. This chain's CDR3 is CASSESAGSSNYGYTF. The CDR3 DNA reads as TGCGCCAGCAGTGAGTCGGCAGGGTCGTCCAACTATGGCTACACCTTC.

The chain combines TRBV7-3 with TRBJ2-2; 7 positions agree with TRBD2. Germline values: CDR1 SGHTA, CDR2 FQGTGA. The V gene end was trimmed by 5 bases and the J gene end by 0 bases; junction bases not matched to a gene: 3. This CDR3 is built from 15 residues. Written as DNA, the CDR3 is TGTGCCAGCAGCCCTCTAGCGGCGAACACCGGGGAGCTGTTTTTT. Protein: CASSPLAANTGELFF. Full variable domain (missing parts from reference TRBV7-3 and TRBJ2-2): GAGVSQTPSNKVTEKGKYVELRCDPISGHTALYWYRQSLGQGPEFLIYFQGTGAADDSGLPNDRFFAVRPEGSVSTLKIQRTERGDSAVYLCASSPLAANTGELFFGEGSRLTVL.

This clone was counted once. The chain recombines TRBV2 with TRBJ1-1; 10 nucleotides align to TRBD1. This CDR3 is built from 16 residues. The germline CDR1 and CDR2 sequences are SNHLY and FYNNEI. Germline trimming cut 5 bases from V and 3 bases from J; bases unmatched to any gene: 9. CDR3 DNA: TGTGCCAGCAGTTTCGACAGGGGGCAAGGGGACACTGAAGCTTTCTTT. It encodes CASSFDRGQGDTEAFF.

V is TRBV11-2 and J is TRBJ1-1; 7 nucleotides align to TRBD1. J was trimmed by 2 bases and V by 5 bases; bases with no gene match: 8. CDR3 size: 15 residues. The V gene's germline CDR1 is SGHAT and CDR2 FQNNGV. CDR3 DNA sequence: TGTGCCAGCAGCCCAATACAGGGGCGAAACACTGAAGCTTTCTTT. The encoded protein is CASSPIQGRNTEAFF.

J is TRBJ2-2 and V is TRBV5-1, with TRBD1 matching over 9 bases. CDR3 size: 14 residues. V lost 4 bases to trimming and J lost 7 bases; unmatched junction nucleotides: 5. Germline-derived CDR1 and CDR2 are SGHRS and YFSETQ. The CDR3 spells CASSLDRGVGELFF. CDR3 sequence (DNA): TGCGCCAGCAGCCTGGACAGGGGCGTCGGGGAGCTGTTTTTT.

The chain combines TRBV25-1 with TRBJ2-6; 8 positions agree with TRBD1. CDR1 and CDR2 (germline): MGHDK, SYGVNS. The junction had 4 bases not matched to a gene; V was cut back by 5 bases and J by 1 base. There are 16 residues in the CDR3. DNA of the CDR3: TGTGCCAGCAGTCACAGGGGGGCTTCTGGGGCCAACGTCCTGACTTTC. Translated, it gives CASSHRGASGANVLTF.

The rearrangement joins TRBV7-6 to TRBJ2-7; perhaps TRBD1 as D (5 bases). The CDR3 spans 13 residues. The germline V gene encodes CDR1 SGHVS and CDR2 FNYEAQ. V was shortened by 4 bases and J by 4 bases, with 11 bases between the two germline ends. CDR3 region: CASSSSTAYEQYF. CDR3 DNA: TGTGCCAGCAGCTCGTCGACAGCTTACGAGCAGTACTTC.

The rearrangement uses TRBV29-1 and TRBJ1-2, with 9 bases identical to TRBD1. Germline trimming cut 6 bases from V and 7 bases from J; bases unmatched to any gene: 12. CDR1 and CDR2 from the germline V gene are SQVTM and ANQGSEA. The CDR3 contains 14 residues. The CDR3 region is CSVAPLRQGVGYTF. CDR3 in DNA: TGCAGCGTGGCTCCCTTGAGACAGGGGGTTGGCTACACCTTC.

The chain combines TRBV6-5 with TRBJ2-2; TRBD2 matches at 8 bases. The CDR3 is 14 amino acids. J lost 2 bases, V lost 11 bases, and 7 bases had no gene match. CDR1 is MNHEY, CDR2 SVGAGI, per germline. The chain's CDR3 is CASLLAANTGELFF. The CDR3 coding sequence is TGTGCCTCCCTACTAGCGGCCAACACCGGGGAGCTGTTTTTT.

This chain joins TRBV5-1 and TRBJ2-7, with D perhaps matching TRBD1 (5 bases). This CDR3 is 13 amino acids long. V was pared by 0 bases and J by 4 bases, with 8 bases between. Germline loops: CDR1 SGHRS, CDR2 YFSETQ. The CDR3 nucleotides read TGCGCCAGCAGCTTGGGACAGAATTACGAGCAGTACTTC. Translated: CASSLGQNYEQYF. Together with reference TRBV5-1 and TRBJ2-7, the CDR3 gives the full variable domain: KAGVTQTPRYLIKTRGQQVTLSCSPISGHRSVSWYQQTPGQGLQFLFEYFSETQRNKGNFPGRFSGRQFSNSRSEMNVSTLELGDSALYLCASSLGQNYEQYFGPGTRLTVT.

The chain combines TRBV7-6 with TRBJ2-1, with 7 bases aligning to TRBD2. In germline, CDR1 is SGHVS, CDR2 FNYEAQ. The CDR3 sequence is 15 residues long. V shed 3 bases, J shed 2 bases, and the junction held 4 bases outside the gene matches. The CDR3 reads CASSFLGTTYNEQFF. For the CDR3, the DNA is TGTGCCAGCAGCTTCCTCGGGACTACCTACAATGAGCAGTTCTTC.

V usage is TRBV30 and J usage is TRBJ2-7; 7 bases are a match to TRBD1. Trimming removed 4 bases from V and 4 bases from J; junction bases left unmatched: 13. Germline CDR1 and CDR2: GTSNPN and SVGIG (reference sequence). This CDR3 is built from 15 residues. DNA of the CDR3: TGTGCCTGGAATCGTGAGGGGGCCAGTCCATACGAGCAGTACTTC. It codes for CAWNREGASPYEQYF.

CDR3 nucleotides: TGCGCCAGCAGCCCTCAGGGAAATCCCAATCAGCCCCAGCATTTT. This encodes CASSPQGNPNQPQHF. The chain joins TRBV5-1 to TRBJ1-5, with a weak D call TRBD1 (5 bases). V lost 4 bases, J lost 3 bases, and 14 bases lay in between. The CDR3 extends over 15 amino acids. Germline values: CDR1 SGHRS, CDR2 YFSETQ.

This CDR3 reads CASTLQEGQPQHF. In DNA, the CDR3 is TGTGCCAGCACCCTCCAGGAGGGGCAGCCCCAGCATTTT. The chain joins TRBV12-3 or TRBV12-4 to TRBJ1-5, with a possible D match to TRBD1 (5 bases). The CDR3 covers 13 residues. V was clipped by 7 bases and J by 7 bases, with 14 bases between them.

The chain uses TRBV28 and TRBJ1-1, with D uncertain. This CDR3 comprises 11 residues. Per germline, CDR1 MDHEN and CDR2 SYDVKM. V lost 3 bases and J lost 9, with 8 bases in between. The CDR3: CASSLLSQAFF. DNA of the CDR3: TGTGCCAGCAGTTTGTTATCTCAAGCTTTCTTT.

This sequence joins TRBV4-1 and TRBJ1-5; the D gene is possibly TRBD1 (6 bases). V was cut by 0 bases and J by 3 bases, with 9 bases left in between. Germline lookup yields CDR1 MGHRA and CDR2 YSYEKL. The CDR3 is made up of 15 amino acids. This chain's CDR3 is CASSQEGGNNQPQHF. In nucleotides, the CDR3 is TGCGCCAGCAGCCAAGAAGGGGGAAACAATCAGCCCCAGCATTTT.

The sample holds a few counts of this clone. The V gene is TRBV10-3, the J gene TRBJ2-7; D is possibly TRBD1 (6 bases). The CDR3 length is 14 residues. The V and J ends lost 6 bases and 0 bases respectively, with 12 bases between them. The germline V gene encodes CDR1 ENHRY and CDR2 SYGVKD. The CDR3 reads CAIRKDSVSYEQYF. The DNA for the CDR3 is TGTGCCATCAGAAAGGACAGCGTCTCCTACGAGCAGTACTTC.

Notes on this clone: One end of the junction fails to match germline, which may point to a read error. The rearrangement links TRBV27 to TRBJ1-1; the match to TRBD1 covers 8 bases. The CDR3 sequence is 15 residues long. Per germline, CDR1 MNHEY and CDR2 SMNVEV (reference sequence). The DNA for the CDR3 is TGTGCCAGCAGCCCTTCCCCCTCAGGGGGCGCTTGGGGCTCCTTT. Translated: CASSPSPSGGAWGSF.

This chain uses TRBV19 with TRBJ2-1; 7 bases fit TRBD2. CDR3 length equals 13 residues. The germline V gene encodes CDR1 LNHDA and CDR2 SQIVND (reference sequence). With V trimmed by 11 bases and J by 2 bases, 6 bases remained unmatched. Here the CDR3 DNA reads TGTGCCGGATGTAGCGGGCCCTACAATGAGCAGTTCTTC. Its translation is CAGCSGPYNEQFF.

The V and J genes are TRBV10-2 and TRBJ2-1; D is uncertain. This CDR3 contains 15 residues. Germline V CDR1 and CDR2: WSHSY, SAAADI. V was shortened by 5 bases and J by 2 bases, with 13 bases between the two germline ends. The CDR3 spells CASSPSRQTYNEQFF. CDR3 DNA: TGCGCCAGCAGTCCCTCTCGCCAGACCTACAATGAGCAGTTCTTC.

The genes are TRBV28 and TRBJ2-7, with 10 bases identical to TRBD1. The CDR3 totals 15 residues. Germline assignment: CDR1 MDHEN and CDR2 SYDVKM. V lost 6 bases, J lost 6 bases, and 11 bases stayed unmatched. CDR3 DNA: TGTGCCAGCAGATCTGCTGGGACAGGGGAGGGCGAGCAGTACTTC. Protein: CASRSAGTGEGEQYF.